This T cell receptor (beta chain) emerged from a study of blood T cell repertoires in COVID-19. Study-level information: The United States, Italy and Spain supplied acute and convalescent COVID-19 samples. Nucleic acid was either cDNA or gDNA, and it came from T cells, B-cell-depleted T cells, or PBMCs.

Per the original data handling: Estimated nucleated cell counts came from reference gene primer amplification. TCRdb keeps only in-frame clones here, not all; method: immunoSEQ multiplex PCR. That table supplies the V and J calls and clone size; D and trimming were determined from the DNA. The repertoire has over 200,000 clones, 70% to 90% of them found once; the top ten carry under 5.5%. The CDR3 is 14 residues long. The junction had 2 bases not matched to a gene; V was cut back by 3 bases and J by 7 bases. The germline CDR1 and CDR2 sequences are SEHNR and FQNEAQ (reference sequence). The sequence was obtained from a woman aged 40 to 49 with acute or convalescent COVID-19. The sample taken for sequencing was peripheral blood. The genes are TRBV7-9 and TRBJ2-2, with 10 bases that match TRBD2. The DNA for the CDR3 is TGTGCCAGCAGCTTTCTAGCGGGGGACGGGGAGCTGTTTTTT. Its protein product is CASSFLAGDGELFF.